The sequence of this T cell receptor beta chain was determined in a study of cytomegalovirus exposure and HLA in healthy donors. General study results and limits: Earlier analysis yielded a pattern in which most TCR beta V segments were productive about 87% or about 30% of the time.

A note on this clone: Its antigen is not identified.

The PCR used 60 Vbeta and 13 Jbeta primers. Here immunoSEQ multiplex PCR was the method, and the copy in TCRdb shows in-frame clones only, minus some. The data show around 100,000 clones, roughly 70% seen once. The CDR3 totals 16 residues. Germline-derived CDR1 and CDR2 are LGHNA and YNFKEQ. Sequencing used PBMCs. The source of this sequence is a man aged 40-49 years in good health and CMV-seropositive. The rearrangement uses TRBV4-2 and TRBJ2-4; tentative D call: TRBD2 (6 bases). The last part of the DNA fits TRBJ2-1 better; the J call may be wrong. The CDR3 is CASSQDSFGSQNIQFF. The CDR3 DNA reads TGTGCCAGCAGCCAAGATTCATTCGGGAGCCAAAACATTCAGTTCTTC.